The rows below give T cell receptor beta chains drawn from one sample of a study of identical twins. Each CDR3 protein is one row after TCRdb ran MiXCR on the 5' RACE reads. The table includes 1,800,000 or so distinct CDR3 sequences, about 31% detected once. Specimen: cord blood. These receptors all stem from a newborn girl in good health. Both conserved end residues are part of each CDR3. A D gene is named only where the DNA matches it firmly. Rows give clone size only sometimes, using once, few, many, or a class for an expanded clone.

V gene	D gene	J gene	clone size	CDR3 DNA	CDR3 protein
TRBV5-4	-	TRBJ1-4	-	TGTGCCAGCAGCTCGGGGAGCTCAACTAATGAAAAACTGGTTTTT	CASSSGSSTNEKLVF
TRBV15	-	TRBJ1-4	-	TGTGCCACCAGCAGCCCACGGGAGAGTCCAACTAATGAAAAACTGTTTTTT	CATSSPRESPTNEKLFF
TRBV20-1	TRBD2	TRBJ2-1	-	TGCAGTGCTGGGGAGCGGGAGGGCTCCTACAATGAGCAGTTCTTC	CSAGEREGSYNEQFF
TRBV5-1	-	TRBJ2-4	few	TGCGCCAGCAGCTTTAGACACCCAGCCAAAAACATTCAGTACTTC	CASSFRHPAKNIQYF
TRBV29-1	-	TRBJ1-4	-	TGCAGCGTTGCGTCGGACCTCAATGAAAAACTGTTTTTT	CSVASDLNEKLFF
TRBV3-1	-	TRBJ2-3	-	TGTGCCAGCAGCCAAGATCGGGTAAGGGGCGATACGCAGTATTTT	CASSQDRVRGDTQYF
TRBV25-1	TRBD1	TRBJ2-3	few	TGTGCCAGCAGTGAATGGGGGACAGGTCCGGGAGATACGCAGTATTTT	CASSEWGTGPGDTQYF
TRBV20-1	-	TRBJ1-6	few	TGCAGTGCTAGTTCATTGGGGTGGACTATCCCTACTTTGAATTCACCCCTCCACTTT	CSASSLGWTIPTLNSPLHF
TRBV20-1	-	TRBJ2-7	-	TGCAGTGCTAGACGACTCCCTTACTCCTACGAGCAGTACTTC	CSARRLPYSYEQYF
TRBV3-1	-	TRBJ1-1	-	TGTGCCGGCAGCCAAGGGACGCCTGAAGCTTTCTTT	CAGSQGTPEAFF
TRBV20-1	TRBD2	TRBJ2-7	-	TGCAGTGCTACCTTAGCGGGGGCGAGCTCCTACGAGCAGTACTTC	CSATLAGASSYEQYF
TRBV7-2	-	TRBJ2-7	few	TGTGCCAGCGGATACCTGAGCGGTGAGCAGTACTTC	CASGYLSGEQYF
TRBV28	TRBD1	TRBJ1-2	-	TGTGCCAGCAGATGGGACAGGGTCGACTATGGCTACACCTTC	CASRWDRVDYGYTF
TRBV7-9	-	TRBJ1-1	few	TGTGCCAGCAGCCCCCAGAACGGGGACGCTGAAGCTTTCTTT	CASSPQNGDAEAFF
TRBV20-1	TRBD1	TRBJ1-5	few	TGCAGTGCTACCTCATCGACAGGGGGAAGTCAGCCCCAGCATTTT	CSATSSTGGSQPQHF
TRBV5-1	-	TRBJ2-1	many	TGCGCCAGCAGCTCGGACGGGAGCTCCTACAATGAGCAGTTCTTC	CASSSDGSSYNEQFF
TRBV28	-	TRBJ2-7	-	TGTGCCAGCAACTCGGGACAAAACAACGAGCAGTACTTC	CASNSGQNNEQYF
TRBV20-1	-	TRBJ2-5	few	TGCAGTGCTAGAGATCAAAGGACCCAGTACTTC	CSARDQRTQYF
TRBV9	-	TRBJ2-3	few	TGTGCCAGCAGTCAAGCGGGACATTCTAGCACAGATACGCAGTATTTT	CASSQAGHSSTDTQYF
TRBV5-1	TRBD1	TRBJ1-2	many	TGCGCCAGCAGCTTCAGGACAGGGGACTATGGCTACACCTTC	CASSFRTGDYGYTF
TRBV5-1	-	TRBJ2-5	-	TGCGCCAGCAGCTTGGACAGGGTGTCGGTGAAGACCCAGTACTTC	CASSLDRVSVKTQYF
TRBV7-2	-	TRBJ2-1	-	TGTGCCAGCAGCTTAGTAGGCCGACGCACTAGGCCCTACGGTATGTATGAGCAGTTCTTC	CASSLVGRRTRPYGMYEQFF
TRBV6-5	-	TRBJ2-1	-	TGTGCCAGCAGTTACAGCCTAGGGTCCTACGAGCAGTTCTTC	CASSYSLGSYEQFF
TRBV4-1	-	TRBJ2-2	-	TGCGCCAGCAGCCAAGATCCGGGAAGGGCCGGGGAGCTGTTTTTT	CASSQDPGRAGELFF
TRBV3-1	-	TRBJ2-7	-	TGTGCCAGCAGCCAAGCCGGGACCAACGCCTACGAGCAGTACTTC	CASSQAGTNAYEQYF
TRBV29-1	-	TRBJ2-7	few	TGCAGCGCGACAGGTTTGTTGTACGAGCAGTACTTC	CSATGLLYEQYF
TRBV4-2	-	TRBJ2-4	few	TGTGCCAGCAGCCAAGATCAGGGCATTCAGTACTTC	CASSQDQGIQYF
TRBV28	TRBD2	TRBJ2-7	-	TGTGCCAGCAGACAACCTACGATCAGCGGGAGTCGCTACGAGCAGTACTTC	CASRQPTISGSRYEQYF
TRBV28	-	TRBJ1-5	few	TGTGCCATAAATGGACTCGAGAGTAATCAGCCCCAGCATTTT	CAINGLESNQPQHF
TRBV10-3	TRBD1	TRBJ2-3	-	TGTGCCATCAGGGAACCGGGACAGGGATGGAGGCCTAGCACAGATACGCAGTATTTT	CAIREPGQGWRPSTDTQYF
TRBV20-1	-	TRBJ2-3	few	TGCAGTGCTAGAGATCGGCATTTCACAGATACGCAGTATTTT	CSARDRHFTDTQYF
TRBV12-3/TRBV12-4	-	TRBJ1-1	few	TGTGCCAGCAGGACACACCTGAACACTGAAGCTTTCTTT	CASRTHLNTEAFF
TRBV29-1	-	TRBJ2-3	few	TGCAGCGTTGACGACAGGCCCCACCTCAGCACAGATACGCAGTATTTT	CSVDDRPHLSTDTQYF
TRBV7-2	TRBD1	TRBJ2-6	-	TGTGCCAGCACCCAGGACAGGGCTGGGGCCAACGTCCCGACTTTC	CASTQDRAGANVPTF
TRBV10-3	-	TRBJ2-3	-	TGTGCCATCAGTGCCCTACCCAGAAAGGGGGATACGCAGTATTTT	CAISALPRKGDTQYF
TRBV12-3/TRBV12-4	-	TRBJ2-3	-	TGTGCCAGCAGTTTAGTTTGGGCGGCTAGCACAGATACGCAGTATTTT	CASSLVWAASTDTQYF
TRBV5-1	-	TRBJ1-3	-	TGCGCCAGCAGCAACCCACAGAATCCCGGAAACACCATATATTTT	CASSNPQNPGNTIYF
TRBV30	-	TRBJ1-1	-	TGTGCCTGGACTCTAAGGGCGGTAACTGAAGCTTTCTTT	CAWTLRAVTEAFF
TRBV20-1	TRBD2	TRBJ2-1	few	TGCAGTGCTAGAGATCGAGGGGGACTAGCGGGAGCGGGAGCTTACAATGAGCAGTTCTTC	CSARDRGGLAGAGAYNEQFF
TRBV21-1	-	TRBJ2-5	-	TGTGCCAGCAGCACAAACCCTCAGGAGACCCAGTACTTC	CASSTNPQETQYF
TRBV20-1	TRBD1	TRBJ2-5	-	TGCAGTGCCGACTCAGGGGGGACCCAGTACTTC	CSADSGGTQYF
TRBV11-2	TRBD1	TRBJ2-5	-	TGTGCCAGCACCAAAAGGGACAGAGGGCTCCAAGAGACCCAGTACTTC	CASTKRDRGLQETQYF
TRBV5-1	-	TRBJ2-6	few	TGCGCCAGCAGCTTGTGGGCCTCTGGGGCCAACGTCCTGACTTTC	CASSLWASGANVLTF
TRBV9	-	TRBJ2-7	-	TGTGCCAGCAGCGTAGGAGCCCTGTCCGAGCAGTACTTC	CASSVGALSEQYF
TRBV6-5	-	TRBJ1-1	-	TGTGCCAGCAGTACCGGACGGACTGAAGCTTTCTTT	CASSTGRTEAFF
TRBV20-1	-	TRBJ2-4	few	TGCAGTGCCCCCCCTGGTCCTCTAGCCAAAAACATTCAGTACTTC	CSAPPGPLAKNIQYF
TRBV19	-	TRBJ2-1	-	TGTGCCAGTCAACTCTATGAGCAGTTCTTC	CASQLYEQFF
TRBV10-3	TRBD2	TRBJ2-3	-	TGTGCCATCATGAAAGCGGGAGGGCCGGATACGCAGTATTTT	CAIMKAGGPDTQYF
TRBV5-5	TRBD1	TRBJ1-2	few	TGTGCCAGCAGCGGAGGACAGGGTGGATATGGCTACACCTTC	CASSGGQGGYGYTF
TRBV20-1	-	TRBJ2-1	-	TGCAGTGCTAGAGATATCGGCGGGCGTTCCTACAATGAGCAGTTCTTC	CSARDIGGRSYNEQFF
TRBV18	TRBD1	TRBJ1-2	few	TGTGCCAGCTCACCGACAGGGGGTTCCTCTAACTATGGCTACACCTTC	CASSPTGGSSNYGYTF
TRBV10-3	-	TRBJ2-7	few	TGTGCCATCAGTGGGGGAATCAATGAGCAGTACTTC	CAISGGINEQYF